The 10 T cell receptor beta chains in this list originate from one sample, sequenced in a study of T cells in Graves' hyperthyroidism and ophthalmopathy. TCR beta CDR3 regions were amplified from RNA transcripts. Primed by the HTBI set, a first-round RT-PCR was run on the TCR CDR3. TCRdb reprocessed the multiplex PCR reads via MiXCR and lists one record per CDR3 protein. This sample yields 730,000 or so distinct CDR3 sequences, of which roughly a sixth are seen a single time; 16% belongs to the top ten. The sequenced material came from blood. These receptors all stem from a woman between 50 and 59 years old with Graves' hyperthyroidism that later progressed to Graves' ophthalmopathy.

This clonotype was counted a few times. This chain links TRBV4-1 with TRBJ1-2; TRBD1 is a possible D gene (6 bases). Trimming shortened V by 1 base and J by 4 bases, and 13 bases separated the two germline ends. CDR1 MGHRA and CDR2 YSYEKL come from the germline V gene. This CDR3 contains 15 residues. The CDR3 sequence: CASSQVGGQTYGYTF. The CDR3 nucleotides are TGCGCCAGCAGCCAAGTTGGTGGACAGACCTATGGCTACACCTTC.

At least ten counts were recorded for this clonotype. CDR3 amino acids: CASGFGTGGNQPQHF. The CDR3 nucleotides are TGTGCTAGTGGTTTCGGCACAGGTGGCAATCAGCCCCAGCATTTT. The J gene is TRBJ1-5, the V gene TRBV12-5, with D perhaps TRBD1 (5 bases). The CDR3 has 15 amino acids. Looked up from germline, CDR1 is LGHNT and CDR2 is FRNRAP. With 3 bases removed from V and 2 bases from J, the gap between germline ends came to 11 bases.

The chain uses TRBV28 and TRBJ1-4; weak D call: TRBD1 (5 bases). This CDR3 has 17 residues. Germline assignment: CDR1 MDHEN and CDR2 SYDVKM. Trimming pared 5 bases from V and 0 bases from J, leaving 16 bases between. The chain's CDR3 is CASSIFREGATNEKLFF. As DNA, the CDR3 is TGTGCCAGCAGTATTTTTAGGGAAGGGGCAACTAATGAAAAACTGTTTTTT.

CDR3 nucleotides: TGCGCCAGCAGCGCCGGGACGGCGTTCTACGAGCAGTACTTC. This encodes CASSAGTAFYEQYF. The chain recombines TRBV5-1 with TRBJ2-7; D tentatively reads TRBD1 or TRBD2 (5 bases each). Germline assignment: CDR1 SGHRS and CDR2 YFSETQ. The CDR3 is 14 residues long. Between the trimmed V and J ends, which lost 4 bases and 3 bases, there was a span of 14 bases. Supplemented by reference TRBV5-1 and TRBJ2-7, the full variable domain reads KAGVTQTPRYLIKTRGQQVTLSCSPISGHRSVSWYQQTPGQGLQFLFEYFSETQRNKGNFPGRFSGRQFSNSRSEMNVSTLELGDSALYLCASSAGTAFYEQYFGPGTRLTVT.

The chain is built from TRBV20-1 and TRBJ1-1; D not certain. The CDR3 extends over 12 amino acids. The germline V and J ends were trimmed by 0 bases and 11 bases, with 13 bases remaining between them. Germline V gene sequence: CDR1 DFQATT, CDR2 SNEGSKA (reference sequence). CDR3 in amino acids: CSARDSARAAFF. The CDR3 nucleotides read TGCAGTGCTAGAGATTCGGCTAGGGCCGCTTTCTTT.

This rearrangement joins TRBV7-3 to TRBJ2-2; 11 bases match TRBD1. In germline, CDR1 is SGHTA, CDR2 FQGTGA. The CDR3 runs to 16 residues. The trim removed 6 bases at V and 4 bases at J, leaving 7 bases unmatched. The CDR3 loop is CASSPTGTGGTGELFF. DNA for the CDR3: TGTGCCAGCAGTCCAACCGGGACAGGGGGCACCGGGGAGCTGTTTTTT.

The gene calls are TRBV28 and TRBJ1-2; tentatively, D is TRBD1 (6 bases). Trimming shortened V by 6 bases and J by 4 bases, and 15 bases separated the two germline ends. The germline V gene encodes CDR1 MDHEN and CDR2 SYDVKM. The CDR3 runs 14 residues. The CDR3 is CASRGPGQIYGYTF. The CDR3 DNA follows: TGTGCCAGCAGGGGACCGGGACAAATCTATGGCTACACCTTC.

The rearrangement uses TRBV20-1 and TRBJ2-3; TRBD1 agrees at 9 bases. J gave up 4 bases and V 3 bases, and 8 bases lay outside the gene matches. CDR3 size: 15 residues. The germline CDR1 and CDR2 sequences are DFQATT and SNEGSKA (reference sequence). The CDR3 DNA follows: TGCAGTGCTAGCTCCGGGACAGGGAGGTCAGATACGCAGTATTTT. Protein sequence: CSASSGTGRSDTQYF.

The chain is built from TRBV29-1 and TRBJ2-1; D remains unclear. The CDR3 has 13 residues. The germline gives CDR1 SQVTM, CDR2 ANQGSEA. The germline V and J ends were trimmed by 3 bases and 5 bases, with 11 bases remaining between them. The CDR3 loop reads CSVDKRGDNEQFF. DNA of the CDR3: TGCAGCGTTGACAAGAGAGGAGACAATGAGCAGTTCTTC.

This rearrangement joins TRBV12-3 or TRBV12-4 to TRBJ1-2; 8 nucleotides line up with TRBD1. The CDR3 consists of 14 residues. The trim removed 6 bases at V and 2 bases at J, leaving 5 bases unmatched. In nucleotides, the CDR3 is TGTGCCAGCAGGAGGCAGGGGGCAAACTATGGCTACACCTTC. Its protein is CASRRQGANYGYTF.